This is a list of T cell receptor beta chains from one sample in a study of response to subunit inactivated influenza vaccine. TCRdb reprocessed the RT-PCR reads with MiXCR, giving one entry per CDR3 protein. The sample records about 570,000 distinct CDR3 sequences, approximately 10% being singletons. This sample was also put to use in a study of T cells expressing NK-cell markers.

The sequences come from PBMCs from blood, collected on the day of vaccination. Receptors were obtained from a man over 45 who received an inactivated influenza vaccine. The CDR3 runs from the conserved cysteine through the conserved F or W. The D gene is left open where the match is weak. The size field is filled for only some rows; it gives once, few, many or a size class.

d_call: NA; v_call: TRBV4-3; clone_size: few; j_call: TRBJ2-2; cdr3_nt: TGCGCCAGCAGCCAAGCTTCGTCAGGAAACACCGGGGAGCTGTTTTTT; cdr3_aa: CASSQASSGNTGELFF
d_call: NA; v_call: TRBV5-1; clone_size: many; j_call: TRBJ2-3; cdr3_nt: TGCGCCAGCAGCCCCCGGGGAGGGGGAGATACGCAGTATTTT; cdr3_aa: CASSPRGGGDTQYF
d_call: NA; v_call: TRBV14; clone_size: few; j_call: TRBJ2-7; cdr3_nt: TGTGCCAGCAGCCGTCGGGACTCTGGGTACGAGCAGTACTTC; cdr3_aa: CASSRRDSGYEQYF
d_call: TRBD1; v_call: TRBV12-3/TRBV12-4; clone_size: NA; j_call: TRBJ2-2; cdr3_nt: TGTGCCAGCAGACAGGGGGAGAACACCGGGGAGCTGTTTTTT; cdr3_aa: CASRQGENTGELFF
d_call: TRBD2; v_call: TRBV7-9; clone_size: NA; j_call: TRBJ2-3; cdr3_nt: TGTGCCAGCAGCTTAAGACTAGCGGCTAATTCAGATACGCAGTATTTT; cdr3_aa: CASSLRLAANSDTQYF
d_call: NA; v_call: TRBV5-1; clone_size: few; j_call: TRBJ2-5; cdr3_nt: TGCGCCAGCAGTGCCGCAGGGGTGTTGGAGACCCAGTACTTC; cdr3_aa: CASSAAGVLETQYF
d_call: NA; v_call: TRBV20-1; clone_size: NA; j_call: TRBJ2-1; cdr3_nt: TGCAGTGCTTACCGAGCTCAGCAGTTCTTC; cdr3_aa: CSAYRAQQFF
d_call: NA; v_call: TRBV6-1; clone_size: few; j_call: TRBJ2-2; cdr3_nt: TGTGCCAGCAACCAGGCCCGGATTGGAACCGGGGAGCTGTTTTTT; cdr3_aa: CASNQARIGTGELFF
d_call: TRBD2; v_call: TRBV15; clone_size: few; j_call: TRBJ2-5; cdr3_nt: TGTGCCACCAGCGAAGGGACTAGCGGGGTGGGGACCCAGTACTTC; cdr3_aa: CATSEGTSGVGTQYF
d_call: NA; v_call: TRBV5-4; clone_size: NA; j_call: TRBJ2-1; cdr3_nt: TGTGCCAGCAGCTATGACCCTCTCGGGAGCTCCTACAATGAGCAGTTCTTC; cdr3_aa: CASSYDPLGSSYNEQFF
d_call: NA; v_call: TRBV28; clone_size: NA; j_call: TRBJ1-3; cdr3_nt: TGTGCCAGCAGTTTATATACAGGCTCTGGAAACACCACATATTTT; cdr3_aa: CASSLYTGSGNTTYF
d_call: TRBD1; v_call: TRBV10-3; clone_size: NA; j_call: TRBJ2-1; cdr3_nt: TGTGCCATCAGTGAGTCGATCGGACAGGCCTACAATGAGCAGTTCTTC; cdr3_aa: CAISESIGQAYNEQFF
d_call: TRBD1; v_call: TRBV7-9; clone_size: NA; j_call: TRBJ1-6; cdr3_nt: TGTGCCAGCAGCGGAGGGTCAGGGGGCAATTCACCCCTCCACTTT; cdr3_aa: CASSGGSGGNSPLHF
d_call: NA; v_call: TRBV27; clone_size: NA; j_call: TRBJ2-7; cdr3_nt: TGTGCCAGCAGTTTATTACTGGGCGCCTCCTACGAGCAGTACTTC; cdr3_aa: CASSLLLGASYEQYF
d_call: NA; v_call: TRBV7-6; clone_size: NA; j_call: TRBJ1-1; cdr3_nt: TGTGCCAGCCACCCCCACACTGGGGCCACGAACACTGAAGCTTTCTTT; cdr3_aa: CASHPHTGATNTEAFF
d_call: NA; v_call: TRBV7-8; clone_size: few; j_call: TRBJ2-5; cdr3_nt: TGTGCCAGCAGCCCGATGTCCGCCCAAGAGACCCAGTACTTC; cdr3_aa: CASSPMSAQETQYF
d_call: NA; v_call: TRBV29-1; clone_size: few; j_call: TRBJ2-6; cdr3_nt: TGCAGCGTTGTGGGGAAAGGGGCCAACGTCCTGACTTTC; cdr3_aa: CSVVGKGANVLTF
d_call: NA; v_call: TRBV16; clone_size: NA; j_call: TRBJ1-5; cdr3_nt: TGTGCCAGCAGCCAATGGGGCAGCAAGCAGCCCCAGCATTTT; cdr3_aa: CASSQWGSKQPQHF
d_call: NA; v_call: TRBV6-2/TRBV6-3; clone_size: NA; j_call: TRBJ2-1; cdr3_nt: TGTGCCAGCAGTTACTCCACAGGCCCTTGGGGTGAGCAGTTCTTC; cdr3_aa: CASSYSTGPWGEQFF
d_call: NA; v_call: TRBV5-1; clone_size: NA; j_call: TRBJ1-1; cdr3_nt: TGCGCCAGCAGCTTGGGGGTGAGCACTGAAGCTTTCTTT; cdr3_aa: CASSLGVSTEAFF
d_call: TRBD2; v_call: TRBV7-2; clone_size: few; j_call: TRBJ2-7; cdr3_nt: TGTGCCAGCAGCTTAGTGGGAGCGGGGGCCTACGAGCAGTACTTC; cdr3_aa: CASSLVGAGAYEQYF
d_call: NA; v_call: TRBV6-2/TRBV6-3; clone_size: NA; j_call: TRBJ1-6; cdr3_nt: TGTGCCAGCAGTTACGGCCTGACCCTCCACTTT; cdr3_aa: CASSYGLTLHF
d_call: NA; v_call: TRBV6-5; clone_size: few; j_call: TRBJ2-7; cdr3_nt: TGTGCCAGCAGTTACATCGCAGGGGCCTACGAGCAGTACTTC; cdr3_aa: CASSYIAGAYEQYF
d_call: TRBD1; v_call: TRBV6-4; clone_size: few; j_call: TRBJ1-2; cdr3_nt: TGTGCCAGCAGTGCGGGACAGGGCCCTGGCTACACCTTC; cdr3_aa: CASSAGQGPGYTF
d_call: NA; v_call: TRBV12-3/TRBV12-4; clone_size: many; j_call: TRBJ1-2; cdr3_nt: TGTGCCAGCAGTTTAGGGGTTGGCTACACCTTC; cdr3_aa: CASSLGVGYTF
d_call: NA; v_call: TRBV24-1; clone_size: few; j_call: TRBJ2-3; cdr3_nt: TGTGCCACCAAAGGGACAACAGATACGCAGTATTTT; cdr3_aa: CATKGTTDTQYF
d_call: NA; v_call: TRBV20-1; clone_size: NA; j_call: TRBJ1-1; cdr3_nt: TGCAGTGCTCTAGACCACCCTGAAGCTTTCTTT; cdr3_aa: CSALDHPEAFF